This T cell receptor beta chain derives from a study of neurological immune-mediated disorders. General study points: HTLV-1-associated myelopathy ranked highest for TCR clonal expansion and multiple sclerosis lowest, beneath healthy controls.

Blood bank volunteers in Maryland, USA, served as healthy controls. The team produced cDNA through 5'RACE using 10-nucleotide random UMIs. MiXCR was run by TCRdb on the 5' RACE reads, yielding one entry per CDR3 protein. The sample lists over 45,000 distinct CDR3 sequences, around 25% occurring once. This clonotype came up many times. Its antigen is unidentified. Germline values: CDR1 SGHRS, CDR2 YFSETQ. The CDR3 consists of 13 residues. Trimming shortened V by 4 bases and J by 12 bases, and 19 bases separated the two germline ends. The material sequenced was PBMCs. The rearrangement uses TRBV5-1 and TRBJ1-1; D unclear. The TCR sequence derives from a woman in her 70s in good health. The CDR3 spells CASSLSGIWSTFF. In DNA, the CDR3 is TGCGCCAGCAGCCTCTCGGGGATTTGGTCAACTTTCTTT.